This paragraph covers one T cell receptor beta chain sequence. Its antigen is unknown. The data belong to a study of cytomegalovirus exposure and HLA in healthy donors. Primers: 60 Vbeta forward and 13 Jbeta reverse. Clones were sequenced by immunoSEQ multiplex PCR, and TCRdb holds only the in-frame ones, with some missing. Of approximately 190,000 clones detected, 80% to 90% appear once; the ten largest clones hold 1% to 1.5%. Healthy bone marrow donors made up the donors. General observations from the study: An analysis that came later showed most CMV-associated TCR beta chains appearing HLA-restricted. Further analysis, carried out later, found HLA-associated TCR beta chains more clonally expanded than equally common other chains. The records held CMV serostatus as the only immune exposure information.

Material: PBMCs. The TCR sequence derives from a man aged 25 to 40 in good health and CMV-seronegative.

In DNA, the CDR3 is TGTGCCAGCAGCTTAGCCGCCCAGCAAGAGACCCAGTACTTC. It codes for CASSLAAQQETQYF. The rearrangement links TRBV7-2 to TRBJ2-5; unclear D gene. The CDR3 totals 14 residues. The germline V gene encodes CDR1 SGHTA and CDR2 FQGNSA. V lost 0 bases to trimming and J lost 2 bases, with 7 bases between them.